The sequence of this T cell receptor (beta chain) was determined in a study of blood T cell repertoires in COVID-19. Overall study: The United States, Italy and Spain provided the acute and convalescent COVID-19 samples. The cDNA or gDNA used as material had been derived from T cells, B-cell-depleted T cells, or PBMCs.

In Cohort 3, a recovered donor had either two negative PCRs, clearance, or symptom resolution. Using immunoSEQ multiplex PCR, the repertoire was profiled, and TCRdb retains in-frame clones only, with some absent. The repertoire consists of approximately 400,000 clones, with over 75% occurring once and the leading ten covering around 1.3%. The germline V and J ends were trimmed by 1 base and 0 bases, with 16 bases remaining between them. This CDR3 is 18 amino acids long. CDR1 LNHDA and CDR2 SQIVND come from the germline V gene (reference sequence). Sequences were obtained from PBMCs or T cells enriched from blood (not recorded which). The rearrangement joins TRBV19 to TRBJ2-1, with D perhaps TRBD2 (6 bases). The TCR was taken from a man aged 25-40 years who had recovered from COVID-19. DNA for the CDR3: TGTGCCAGTAGTATAGTCGGCCTGGCGGGGAACTCCTACAATGAGCAGTTCTTC. Protein sequence: CASSIVGLAGNSYNEQFF.